Each of the 26 T cell receptor beta chains below was sequenced from the same sample in a study of cytomegalovirus exposure and HLA in healthy donors. In the PCR, 60 Vbeta and 13 Jbeta primers were used. Data came from immunoSEQ multiplex PCR; TCRdb stores just in-frame clones and leaves some out. This sample has more than 85,000 clones; approximately 70% occur once, and the top ten carry around 4.8%. Sequenced material: PBMCs. These receptors were taken from a woman aged 18 to 35 in good health and CMV-seropositive.

This clone was seen more than once but under ten times. The CDR3 DNA reads as TGCAGCGTTGCCAGGACAGGTGAACAGAACACCGGGGAGCTGTTTTTT. This sequence encodes CSVARTGEQNTGELFF. The chain couples TRBV29-1 to TRBJ2-2; 7 nucleotides agree with TRBD1. With V trimmed by 4 bases and J by 1 base, 9 bases remained unmatched. The CDR3 runs to 16 residues. From germline, CDR1 is SQVTM and CDR2 ANQGSEA.

V and J are TRBV19 and TRBJ2-3; TRBD1 matches 11 bases. Trimming cost V 0 bases and J 4 bases; bases outside gene matches: 6. Germline V gene lookup returns CDR1 LNHDA and CDR2 SQIVND (reference sequence). This CDR3 has 17 residues. CDR3 bases: TGTGCCAGTAGTATAGATCCCCGGACAGGGGGCCCAGATACGCAGTATTTT. Protein sequence: CASSIDPRTGGPDTQYF. Supplemented by reference TRBV19 and TRBJ2-3, the full variable domain reads DGGITQSPKYLFRKEGQNVTLSCEQNLNHDAMYWYRQDPGQGLRLIYYSQIVNDFQKGDIAEGYSVSREKKESFPLTVTSAQKNPTAFYLCASSIDPRTGGPDTQYFGPGTRLTVL.

The chain is built from TRBV7-3 and TRBJ2-1, with 14 bases aligning to TRBD2. Germline lookup yields CDR1 SGHTA and CDR2 FQGTGA. V shed 6 bases and J 9 bases; nucleotides not matched to a gene: 7. There are 15 residues in the CDR3. The CDR3 DNA is TGTGCCAGCAGGTTAGGGACTAGCGGGAGCAGTGAGCAGTTCTTC. Its translation: CASRLGTSGSSEQFF.

V gene TRBV9 combines with J gene TRBJ2-7; D not certain. With 0 bases removed from V and 1 base from J, the gap between germline ends came to 8 bases. The germline CDR1 and CDR2 sequences are SGDLS and YYNGEE. This CDR3 comprises 14 residues. The CDR3 spells CASSVATGSYEQYF. The CDR3 nucleotides read TGTGCCAGCAGCGTAGCTACGGGTTCCTACGAGCAGTACTTC.

A few counts support this clone. This chain connects TRBV2 to TRBJ1-2; D is unclear. This CDR3 has 14 amino acids. Germline V lookup: CDR1 SNHLY, CDR2 FYNNEI. Trimming left V 4 bases short and J 3 bases short, with 12 bases between. As DNA, the CDR3 is TGTGCCAGCAGTGCGTCGGCTGGAGACTATGGCTACACCTTC. Amino acids: CASSASAGDYGYTF.

V is TRBV5-1 and J is TRBJ1-4; no clear D gene. This CDR3 has 14 residues. Between the trimmed V and J ends, which lost 0 bases and 8 bases, there was a span of 11 bases. The germline gives CDR1 SGHRS, CDR2 YFSETQ. The CDR3 loop reads CASSLDKSREKLFF. CDR3 bases: TGCGCCAGCAGCTTGGATAAGTCGAGAGAAAAACTGTTTTTT.

This clone was seen repeatedly, ten times or more. The chain has TRBV6-1 and TRBJ1-4, with TRBD1 identical over 11 bases. Germline V lookup: CDR1 MNHNS, CDR2 SASEGT. V was clipped by 3 bases and J by 7 bases; unmatched bases: 4. The CDR3 runs to 15 residues. In nucleotides, the CDR3 is TGTGCCAGCAGTGATGGAGGACAGGGGGCTGAAAAACTGTTTTTT. Translating it yields CASSDGGQGAEKLFF.

The gene calls are TRBV6-4 and TRBJ1-5; D is uncertain. CDR3 size: 13 residues. Germline V gene sequence: CDR1 MRHNA, CDR2 SNTAGT. Trimming pared 2 bases from V and 4 bases from J, leaving 6 bases between. The CDR3 is CASSDSWNQPQHF. CDR3 DNA sequence: TGTGCCAGCAGTGACAGCTGGAATCAGCCCCAGCATTTT.

This clone was observed once. This chain joins TRBV11-2 and TRBJ2-4; 8 positions match TRBD1. The CDR3 consists of 16 residues. Germline CDR1 reads SGHAT; CDR2 reads FQNNGV. V shed 5 bases, J shed 1 base, and the junction held 7 bases outside the gene matches. The CDR3 DNA reads TGTGCCAGCAGCCCGGGACAGGTGCTGGCCAAAAACATTCAGTACTTC. Translation: CASSPGQVLAKNIQYF.

This clone was observed a handful of times. The gene calls are TRBV5-4 and TRBJ2-7; D is undetermined. The V gene's germline CDR1 is SGHNT and CDR2 YYREEE (reference sequence). The CDR3 runs 12 residues. The V end was cut by 0 bases, the J end by 5 bases, with 6 bases between. CDR3 residues: CASSLAPNEQYF. As DNA, the CDR3 is TGTGCCAGCAGCTTGGCCCCAAACGAGCAGTACTTC.

The J gene is TRBJ2-7, the V gene TRBV16; 8 bases agree with TRBD1. CDR3 length equals 13 residues. V gave up 4 bases and J gave up 5 bases; unmatched junction bases: 4. Germline V gives CDR1 KGHSY, CDR2 FQNENV. CDR3 in amino acids: CASSPTGANEQYF. The CDR3, as DNA: TGTGCCAGCAGCCCGACAGGGGCCAACGAGCAGTACTTC.

The chain has TRBV6-4 and TRBJ2-3, with 10 nucleotides matching TRBD2. Germline V gene data show CDR1 as MRHNA and CDR2 as SNTAGT. With V trimmed by 3 bases and J by 4 bases, 1 base remained unmatched. This CDR3 is 14 amino acids long. CDR3 bases: TGTGCCAGCAGTGAGGGGACTAGCGCAGATACGCAGTATTTT. It translates to CASSEGTSADTQYF.

A note on this clone: At the DNA level, this CDR3 is encoded by other sequences in the same sample as well. The rearrangement joins TRBV2 to TRBJ2-5, with 9 bases aligning to TRBD2. V dropped 7 bases and J dropped 7; count of bases not matched to a gene: 10. The germline CDR1 and CDR2 sequences are SNHLY and FYNNEI. This CDR3 has 14 amino acids. CDR3 loop: CASMERGASLTQYF. In DNA form, the CDR3 reads TGTGCCAGCATGGAGCGGGGGGCGAGCCTGACCCAGTACTTC.

J is TRBJ2-7 and V is TRBV6-1; 7 positions match TRBD1. The junction had 7 bases not matched to a gene; V was cut back by 6 bases and J by 2 bases. CDR1 and CDR2 from the germline V gene are MNHNS and SASEGT. CDR3 length: 14 residues. In DNA form, the CDR3 reads TGTGCCAGCAGGCCCGGGACAGCGACCTACGAGCAGTACTTC. Translating it yields CASRPGTATYEQYF.

The V and J genes are TRBV15 and TRBJ1-1, with TRBD1 as a possible D gene (5 bases). Per the germline V gene, CDR1 is LNHNV and CDR2 is YYDKDF (reference sequence). V was shortened by 0 bases and J by 3 bases, with 17 bases between the two germline ends. The CDR3 consists of 17 residues. The CDR3 loop reads CATSRDRGGGRDTEAFF. As DNA, the CDR3 is TGTGCCACCAGCAGAGATAGGGGAGGCGGGCGTGACACTGAAGCTTTCTTT.

In this sample, this clone turned up a few times. This chain links TRBV4-3 with TRBJ2-2; 7 nucleotides line up with TRBD2. Germline V gene sequence: CDR1 LGHNA, CDR2 YSLEER. The trim removed 5 bases at V and 2 bases at J, leaving 8 bases unmatched. CDR3 size: 16 residues. The CDR3 loop is CASSRATSLNTGELFF. Written as DNA, the CDR3 is TGCGCCAGCAGCAGGGCGACTAGCCTCAACACCGGGGAGCTGTTTTTT.

This chain joins TRBV9 and TRBJ1-5; TRBD1 matches 7 bases. With V trimmed by 4 bases and J by 1 base, 5 bases remained unmatched. Germline V lookup: CDR1 SGDLS, CDR2 YYNGEE. CDR3 length equals 15 residues. DNA of the CDR3: TGTGCCAGCAGCCCACAGGGGTGGAGCAATCAGCCCCAGCATTTT. This sequence encodes CASSPQGWSNQPQHF.

This clone was found a few times. The chain combines TRBV5-1 with TRBJ2-1; 7 bases are shared with TRBD2. J was trimmed by 5 bases and V by 0 bases; bases with no gene match: 8. CDR3 size: 16 residues. Per the germline V gene, CDR1 is SGHRS and CDR2 is YFSETQ. The CDR3 spells CASSLDSGTINNEQFF. CDR3 in DNA: TGCGCCAGCAGCTTGGACTCCGGGACTATCAACAATGAGCAGTTCTTC.

The chain has TRBV6-5 and TRBJ2-5; TRBD2 might be the D (6 bases). The CDR3 sequence is 15 residues long. Germline V lookup: CDR1 MNHEY, CDR2 SVGAGI. V lost 3 bases to trimming and J lost 2 bases, with 13 bases between them. The DNA of the CDR3 is TGTGCCAGCAGTTATAGGGCTAGCGAACAAGAGACCCAGTACTTC. Translating it yields CASSYRASEQETQYF.

This chain links TRBV2 with TRBJ2-1; D might be TRBD1 (6 bases). V dropped 2 bases and J dropped 2 bases, with 10 bases sitting between them. Germline V gene sequence: CDR1 SNHLY, CDR2 FYNNEI. The CDR3 runs to 15 residues. The CDR3 DNA follows: TGTGCCAGCAGTGAATTAGGACAGACCTACAATGAGCAGTTCTTC. Its translation is CASSELGQTYNEQFF.

The rearrangement joins TRBV6-1 to TRBJ2-3, with 12 bases aligning to TRBD2. Germline CDR1 MNHNS, CDR2 SASEGT. The ends lost 1 base at V and 5 bases at J; junction bases unmatched: 4. CDR3 length: 16 amino acids. The chain's CDR3 is CASSEGLAGAKDTQYF. The DNA for the CDR3 is TGTGCCAGCAGTGAAGGACTAGCGGGAGCGAAAGATACGCAGTATTTT.

This clone appeared a few times. This CDR3 is CASSGQPASTLNEKLFF. The DNA for the CDR3 is TGTGCCAGCAGTGGCCAGCCCGCAAGTACACTAAATGAAAAACTGTTTTTT. V usage is TRBV6-1 and J usage is TRBJ1-4; D gene uncertain. The CDR3 consists of 17 residues. In germline, CDR1 is MNHNS, CDR2 SASEGT. The V and J ends lost 4 bases and 5 bases respectively, with 20 bases between them.

The CDR3 bases are TGTGCCACCGTCGACAGTTTAAGCTCCTACGAGCAGTACTTC. Translating it yields CATVDSLSSYEQYF. This chain uses TRBV6-5 with TRBJ2-7; weak D call: TRBD1 (5 bases). CDR1 and CDR2 (germline): MNHEY, SVGAGI. The CDR3 is made up of 14 amino acids. V lost 10 bases and J lost 0, with 16 bases in between.

V and J are TRBV28 and TRBJ2-1, with 7 bases aligning to TRBD1. The CDR3 spans 15 residues. Germline CDR1 is MDHEN and CDR2 is SYDVKM. The V gene end was trimmed by 6 bases and the J gene end by 0 bases; junction bases not matched to a gene: 5. The CDR3 here is CASRAGTVSYNEQFF. The DNA for the CDR3 is TGTGCCAGCAGAGCCGGGACAGTCTCCTACAATGAGCAGTTCTTC.

This clone was seen a single time. This chain uses TRBV7-9 with TRBJ2-1; 9 bases line up with TRBD2. The CDR3 extends over 15 amino acids. V dropped 8 bases and J dropped 9; count of bases not matched to a gene: 14. Germline loops: CDR1 SEHNR, CDR2 FQNEAQ (reference sequence). The CDR3 sequence: CASGSYSGRSVEQFF. In nucleotides, the CDR3 is TGTGCCAGCGGCAGTTATAGCGGGAGATCGGTTGAGCAGTTCTTC.

This clone has a handful of counts. Here the CDR3 reads CAINGQGGGYEQYF. Here the CDR3 DNA reads TGTGCCATCAACGGACAGGGAGGAGGCTACGAGCAGTACTTC. The chain employs TRBV10-3 and TRBJ2-7; 8 positions agree with TRBD1. The CDR3 is made up of 14 amino acids. V lost 7 bases to trimming and J lost 3 bases; unmatched junction nucleotides: 8. Germline CDR1 ENHRY, CDR2 SYGVKD.